Following are 19 T cell receptor beta chains from one sample sequenced in a study of cytomegalovirus exposure and HLA in healthy donors. Repertoires were generated with immunoSEQ multiplex PCR, while TCRdb's copy carries only in-frame clones and drops some. The data show 150,000 to 160,000 clones, about 86% seen once. The specimen was PBMCs. The receptors stem from a human donor in good health.

This chain uses TRBV4-3 with TRBJ2-7, with D unclear. CDR3 size: 15 residues. V was shortened by 2 bases and J by 0 bases, with 11 bases between the two germline ends. Looked up from germline, CDR1 is LGHNA and CDR2 is YSLEER. The CDR3 DNA follows: TGCGCCAGCAGCCAAACCCTCGGTAGCTCCTACGAGCAGTACTTC. Protein: CASSQTLGSSYEQYF.

The chain recombines TRBV19 with TRBJ2-3, with a possible D match to TRBD2 (5 bases). Trimming cost V 1 base and J 6 bases, with 11 bases left between them. Germline loops: CDR1 LNHDA, CDR2 SQIVND (reference sequence). The CDR3 length is 14 residues. Here the CDR3 reads CASSIGGQLDTQYF. For the CDR3, the DNA is TGTGCCAGTAGTATAGGCGGGCAGCTGGATACGCAGTATTTT.

The chain combines TRBV29-1 with TRBJ1-1, with no clear D. V lost 2 bases to trimming and J lost 6 bases, with 7 bases between them. The CDR3 sequence is 11 residues long. Germline CDR1 is SQVTM and CDR2 is ANQGSEA. The chain's CDR3 is CSVEPQAEAFF. CDR3 nucleotides: TGCAGCGTTGAACCCCAGGCTGAAGCTTTCTTT. The full variable domain, in which reference TRBV29-1 and TRBJ1-1 provide the parts outside the CDR3, is SAVISQKPSRDICQRGTSLTIQCQVDSQVTMMFWYRQQPGQSLTLIATANQGSEATYESGFVIDKFPISRPNLTFSTLTVSNMSPEDSSIYLCSVEPQAEAFFGQGTRLTVV.

The gene calls are TRBV12-5 and TRBJ2-3, with 8 bases that match TRBD2. Trimming at V came to 5 bases and at J to 6 bases, leaving 13 bases not matched to a gene. Germline-derived CDR1 and CDR2 are LGHNT and FRNRAP. This CDR3 is built from 16 residues. CDR3 sequence reads: CASGPFSAGARDTQYF. The CDR3 coding sequence is TGTGCTAGTGGTCCGTTTTCAGCGGGGGCACGGGATACGCAGTATTTT.

This clone was counted once. The chain employs TRBV4-1 and TRBJ1-1, with 8 positions matching TRBD1. Germline V lookup: CDR1 MGHRA, CDR2 YSYEKL. V lost 4 bases, J lost 5 bases, and 9 bases stayed unmatched. This CDR3 contains 15 residues. The CDR3 spells CASSLTPGGTTEAFF. The CDR3 nucleotides read TGCGCCAGCAGCCTAACCCCAGGGGGCACGACTGAAGCTTTCTTT.

The sample holds one count of this clone. The V call is TRBV28, the J call TRBJ1-1, with a possible D match to TRBD1 (5 bases). The V gene's germline CDR1 is MDHEN and CDR2 SYDVKM. This CDR3 comprises 14 residues. The ends were cut back, 3 bases at V and 1 base at J, with 9 bases in the middle. The CDR3 region has the DNA TGTGCCAGCAGTTTCTATGACAGGAACACTGAAGCTTTCTTT. It is translated as CASSFYDRNTEAFF.

V gene TRBV6-5 combines with J gene TRBJ1-2; tentatively, D is TRBD1 (5 bases). This CDR3 contains 14 residues. V lost 2 bases to trimming and J lost 4 bases, with 11 bases between them. Germline CDR1 and CDR2: MNHEY and SVGAGI. The CDR3 nucleotides are TGTGCCAGCAGTTACGGGCAGGGTGGCTATGGCTACACCTTC. This encodes CASSYGQGGYGYTF.

CDR3 sequence (DNA): TGTGCCAGCAGGAACAACCGGGACTGGTACCAAGAGACCCAGTACTTC. As protein: CASRNNRDWYQETQYF. The chain is built from TRBV25-1 and TRBJ2-5; possibly TRBD2 for D (6 bases). The V gene's germline CDR1 is MGHDK and CDR2 SYGVNS. V was cut by 6 bases and J by 0 bases, with 17 bases left in between. The CDR3 spans 16 residues.

Turning to this clone: The same CDR3 is also encoded by other DNA sequences in this sample. V is TRBV18 and J is TRBJ2-7; TRBD1 matches 7 bases. Germline assignment: CDR1 KGHSH and CDR2 LQKENI. The CDR3 length is 14 residues. V was clipped by 3 bases and J by 0 bases; unmatched bases: 2. The CDR3 DNA reads TGTGCCAGCTCACCGACAGGGACCTCCTACGAGCAGTACTTC. Translating it yields CASSPTGTSYEQYF.

The chain recombines TRBV28 with TRBJ1-1; tentative D call: TRBD1 (6 bases). CDR3 length: 17 amino acids. Trimming took off 8 bases at V and 4 bases at J, with 26 bases between the two ends. Germline loops: CDR1 MDHEN, CDR2 SYDVKM. The CDR3 spells CASHSPILSGEGTEAFF. The DNA for the CDR3 is TGTGCCAGCCACTCTCCTATCCTATCAGGGGAAGGCACTGAAGCTTTCTTT. The full variable domain, with the rest looked up from reference TRBV28 and TRBJ1-1, is DVKVTQSSRYLVKRTGEKVFLECVQDMDHENMFWYRQDPGLGLRLIYFSYDVKMKEKGDIPEGYSVSREKKERFSLILESASTNQTSMYLCASHSPILSGEGTEAFFGQGTRLTVV.

V gene TRBV7-9 combines with J gene TRBJ2-7, with a possible D match to TRBD1 (6 bases). This CDR3 comprises 14 residues. Trimming cost V 5 bases and J 3 bases, with 14 bases left between them. The germline V gene encodes CDR1 SEHNR and CDR2 FQNEAQ (reference sequence). The CDR3 DNA sequence: TGTGCCAGCAGCGACCCGGGACACGGCTACGAGCAGTACTTC. Translation: CASSDPGHGYEQYF. The variable domain in full, with the rest retrieved from reference TRBV7-9 and TRBJ2-7, is DTGVSQNPRHKITKRGQNVTFRCDPISEHNRLYWYRQTLGQGPEFLTYFQNEAQLEKSRLLSDRFSAERPKGSFSTLEIQRTEQGDSAMYLCASSDPGHGYEQYFGPGTRLTVT.

The chain employs TRBV27 and TRBJ2-2; TRBD2 is a possible D gene (6 bases). CDR1 is MNHEY and CDR2 is SMNVEV in the germline V gene (reference sequence). The CDR3 loop spans 15 amino acids. Trimming shortened V by 2 bases and J by 6 bases, and 13 bases separated the two germline ends. CDR3 residues: CASSLRPGRPGELFF. Written as DNA, the CDR3 is TGTGCCAGCAGTTTAAGGCCAGGGAGGCCCGGGGAGCTGTTTTTT.

The chain couples TRBV5-1 to TRBJ2-3; 10 bases match TRBD1. The CDR3 extends over 15 amino acids. The V segment lost 6 bases and the J segment 4 bases; nucleotides outside the gene matches: 8. Germline V lookup: CDR1 SGHRS, CDR2 YFSETQ. The DNA for the CDR3 is TGCGCCAGCAAAACCCGGGACAGGGGCCCAGATACGCAGTATTTT. Translating it yields CASKTRDRGPDTQYF.

This chain joins TRBV9 and TRBJ2-1, with 7 nucleotides matching TRBD2. V was clipped by 0 bases and J by 7 bases; unmatched bases: 4. The CDR3 loop spans 14 amino acids. Germline lookup yields CDR1 SGDLS and CDR2 YYNGEE. The CDR3 protein is CASSVVGLGNEQFF. The CDR3 DNA reads TGTGCCAGCAGCGTAGTAGGACTAGGGAATGAGCAGTTCTTC. The variable domain in full, with the rest retrieved from reference TRBV9 and TRBJ2-1, is DSGVTQTPKHLITATGQRVTLRCSPRSGDLSVYWYQQSLDQGLQFLIQYYNGEERAKGNILERFSAQQFPDLHSELNLSSLELGDSALYFCASSVVGLGNEQFFGPGTRLTVL.

The chain has TRBV6-5 and TRBJ1-4; D may be TRBD1 (5 bases). The CDR3 has 15 amino acids. Per germline, CDR1 MNHEY and CDR2 SVGAGI. V lost 0 bases to trimming and J lost 5 bases, with 10 bases between them. CDR3 in DNA: TGTGCCAGCAGTTACTCGAGGCAGGGCAATGAAAAACTGTTTTTT. Translated: CASSYSRQGNEKLFF.

The J gene is TRBJ2-5, the V gene TRBV15; D is perhaps TRBD2 (5 bases). CDR3 size: 15 residues. The V gene's germline CDR1 is LNHNV and CDR2 YYDKDF (reference sequence). Deletions cut 0 bases from V and 0 bases from J, with 8 bases between. The CDR3: CATSREDGNQETQYF. The CDR3 nucleotides are TGTGCCACCAGCAGAGAGGACGGGAACCAAGAGACCCAGTACTTC.

The sample holds one count of this clone. The chain carries TRBV9 and TRBJ2-7, with D possibly matching TRBD2 (6 bases). Germline V lookup: CDR1 SGDLS, CDR2 YYNGEE. V was trimmed by 0 bases and J by 2 bases, leaving 12 bases between them. The CDR3 is 15 amino acids. This CDR3 is CASSVGNSGPYEQYF. CDR3 coding DNA: TGTGCCAGCAGCGTAGGTAATAGCGGACCCTACGAGCAGTACTTC.

The J gene is TRBJ2-7, the V gene TRBV27; possible D gene TRBD2, 6 bases. Germline CDR1 MNHEY, CDR2 SMNVEV (reference sequence). The V gene lost 2 bases and the J gene lost 2 bases, with 10 bases spanning the gap. The length of the CDR3 is 14 residues. The CDR3 DNA sequence: TGTGCCAGCAGTTTAATTGCGGGGCCCTACGAGCAGTACTTC. Protein product: CASSLIAGPYEQYF.

This clone was seen only once. The chain joins TRBV19 to TRBJ2-1; a possible D gene is TRBD1 (5 bases). CDR1 and CDR2 (germline): LNHDA, SQIVND (reference sequence). The V end lost 3 bases, the J end lost 6 bases, and 9 bases lay between the germline ends. The CDR3 extends over 13 amino acids. CDR3 sequence (DNA): TGTGCCAGTAGTATTGTCCAGGGCAATGAGCAGTTCTTC. Its translation: CASSIVQGNEQFF.